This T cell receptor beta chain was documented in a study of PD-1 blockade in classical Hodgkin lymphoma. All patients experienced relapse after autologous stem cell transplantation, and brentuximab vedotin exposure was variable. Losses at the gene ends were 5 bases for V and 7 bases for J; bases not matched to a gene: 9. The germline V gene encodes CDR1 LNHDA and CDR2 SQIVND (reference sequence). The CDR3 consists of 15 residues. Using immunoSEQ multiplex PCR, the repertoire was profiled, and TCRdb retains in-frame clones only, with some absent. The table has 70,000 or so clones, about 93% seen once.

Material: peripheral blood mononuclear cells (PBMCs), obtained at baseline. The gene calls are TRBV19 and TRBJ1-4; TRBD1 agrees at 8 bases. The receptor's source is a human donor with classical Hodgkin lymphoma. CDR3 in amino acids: CASSRATGGSEKLFF. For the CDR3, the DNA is TGTGCCAGTAGTCGGGCCACAGGGGGTTCTGAAAAACTGTTTTTT.